These 5 T cell receptor beta chains originate from one sample sequenced in a study of neurological immune-mediated disorders. One entry per CDR3 protein results from TCRdb running MiXCR on the 5' RACE reads. Of 100,000 to 150,000 distinct CDR3 sequences listed, approximately 3.2% were seen once; the top ten hold over 1%. Sequencing used PBMCs. The receptors shown here come from a woman aged 25 to 39 with multiple sclerosis.

This clonotype has a count of ten or more. V and J are TRBV18 and TRBJ2-5; D is possibly TRBD2 (5 bases). The CDR3 has 14 amino acids. Trimming left V 6 bases short and J 3 bases short, with 14 bases between. Germline CDR1 and CDR2: KGHSH and LQKENI. Written as DNA, the CDR3 is TGTGCCAGCTCCTACGTGAGCGGCGAAGAGACCCAGTACTTC. Its protein product is CASSYVSGEETQYF.

This clonotype was seen repeatedly, ten times or more. Here the CDR3 reads CSARVGGGYNEQFF. In DNA form, the CDR3 reads TGCAGTGCTAGAGTTGGGGGAGGCTACAATGAGCAGTTCTTC. V gene TRBV20-1 combines with J gene TRBJ2-1; D possibly corresponds to TRBD2 (6 bases). This CDR3 is 14 amino acids long. The V and J ends lost 1 base and 3 bases respectively, with 10 bases between them. CDR1 and CDR2 (germline): DFQATT, SNEGSKA (reference sequence).

On this clonotype: A read error may produce the germline difference seen at one junction end. The J gene is TRBJ2-1, the V gene TRBV5-4; TRBD2 might be the D (6 bases). The CDR3 covers 13 residues. CDR1 and CDR2 from the germline V gene are SGHNT and YYREEE (reference sequence). CDR3 DNA: TGTGCCAGCAGCCCCGGACTATCCAATGAGCAGCTCTTC. As protein: CASSPGLSNEQLF. Drawing the rest from reference TRBV5-4 and TRBJ2-1, the complete variable domain is ETGVTQSPTHLIKTRGQQVTLRCSSQSGHNTVSWYQQALGQGPQFIFQYYREEENGRGNFPPRFSGLQFPNYSSELNVNALELDDSALYLCASSPGLSNEQLFGPGTRLTVL.

This clonotype showed up many times. V usage is TRBV10-3 and J usage is TRBJ2-7; D ambiguous. This CDR3 spans 12 amino acids. Germline CDR1 and CDR2: ENHRY and SYGVKD. Trimming pared 10 bases from V and 7 bases from J, leaving 17 bases between. The CDR3 DNA is TGTGCCACCTCGCGCAGCAGAGATGAGCAGTACTTC. It encodes CATSRSRDEQYF.

This clonotype occurred many times. The V gene is TRBV2, the J gene TRBJ1-2, with 9 nucleotides matching TRBD1. The CDR3 contains 14 residues. Germline V CDR1 and CDR2: SNHLY, FYNNEI. V shed 6 bases and J 8 bases; nucleotides not matched to a gene: 10. For the CDR3, the DNA is TGTGCCAGCAGATCGGGACAGGGAGGAGAAGGCTACACCTTC. Its translation: CASRSGQGGEGYTF.